Each of the 25 T cell receptor beta chains below was sequenced from the same sample in a study of OX40 agonist ivuxolimab in advanced cancers. The assay was immunoSEQ multiplex PCR, and TCRdb's table has in-frame clones only and misses some. Of tens of thousands of clones listed, about three quarters are singletons. The source was CD4+ or CD8+ T cells sorted from blood, collected in a trial of the OX40 agonist ivuxolimab. These receptors were obtained from an adult with an advanced solid tumor such as melanoma, head and neck, liver or kidney cancer.

This clone was counted once. This chain links TRBV5-6 with TRBJ1-2; weak D call: TRBD1 (5 bases). This CDR3 contains 12 residues. CDR1 and CDR2 (germline): SGHDT, YYEEEE. V gave up 3 bases and J gave up 5 bases, with 8 bases separating them. This CDR3 is CASSSQVYGYTF. CDR3 nucleotides: TGTGCCAGCAGCTCACAGGTTTATGGCTACACCTTC.

The rearrangement links TRBV11-1 to TRBJ2-7; TRBD1 aligns across 7 bases. This CDR3 comprises 15 residues. J lost 3 bases, V lost 7 bases, and 12 bases had no gene match. Germline CDR1 reads SGHAT; CDR2 reads FQDESV (reference sequence). CDR3 coding DNA: TGTGCCAGCACTCCCGGTACAGGGGTCAACTACGAGCAGTACTTC. It is translated as CASTPGTGVNYEQYF.

This clone was detected a few times. The chain recombines TRBV9 with TRBJ2-2; 7 nucleotides line up with TRBD2. The CDR3 consists of 15 residues. V lost 4 bases, J lost 8 bases, and 11 bases stayed unmatched. Germline V gives CDR1 SGDLS, CDR2 YYNGEE. The CDR3 sequence: CASSPAGRTRGELFF. The DNA of the CDR3 is TGTGCCAGCAGCCCCGCCGGGCGGACTAGGGGGGAGCTGTTTTTT.

The chain carries TRBV5-5 and TRBJ2-4; D possibly corresponds to TRBD2 (5 bases). CDR1 and CDR2 from the germline V gene are SGHKS and YYEKEE (reference sequence). Trimming took off 0 bases at V and 2 bases at J, with 6 bases between the two ends. The CDR3 contains 14 residues. Here the CDR3 DNA reads TGTGCCAGCAGCTTGGCGGGATCCAAAAACATTCAGTACTTC. This gives the protein CASSLAGSKNIQYF.

V usage is TRBV7-9 and J usage is TRBJ1-1; D is perhaps TRBD1 (5 bases). CDR3 size: 13 residues. V lost 2 bases, J lost 5 bases, and 9 bases lay in between. Per the germline V gene, CDR1 is SEHNR and CDR2 is FQNEAQ (reference sequence). Written as DNA, the CDR3 is TGTGCCAGCAGCTTACCAGGGAGAACTGAAGCTTTCTTT. This codes for CASSLPGRTEAFF.

This clone was found once. CDR3: CASSYTGTHEAFF. CDR3 nucleotides: TGCGCCAGCAGCTATACCGGGACACATGAAGCTTTCTTT. The chain carries TRBV5-1 and TRBJ1-1; possible D gene TRBD1, 6 bases. Germline assignment: CDR1 SGHRS and CDR2 YFSETQ. Trimming shortened V by 3 bases and J by 7 bases, and 13 bases separated the two germline ends. The CDR3 length is 13 residues.

The chain uses TRBV21-1 and TRBJ1-1. TRBV21-1 is classified as a pseudogene. The CDR3 spans 15 residues. The CDR3 sequence: CASSKGPREDTEAFF. CDR3 nucleotide sequence: TGTGCCAGCAGCAAAGGGCCGAGGGAGGACACTGAAGCTTTCTTT.

The sample holds one count of this clone. The V gene is TRBV4-2, the J gene TRBJ2-2, with 9 bases that match TRBD1. Germline CDR1 and CDR2: LGHNA and YNFKEQ. The CDR3 spans 19 residues. V trimming: 4 bases; J trimming: 4 bases; junction bases outside the gene matches: 16. CDR3 sequence: CASSRALNLGQGGTGELFF. The CDR3 nucleotides read TGTGCCAGCAGCCGAGCTTTGAACCTGGGACAGGGAGGCACCGGGGAGCTGTTTTTT.

The V call is TRBV6-1, the J call TRBJ2-3, with D unclear. Germline-derived CDR1 and CDR2 are MNHNS and SASEGT. Trimming left V 8 bases short and J 1 base short, with 13 bases between. CDR3 length: 14 amino acids. CDR3 residues: CASAPLTRTDTQYF. In DNA, the CDR3 is TGTGCCAGCGCCCCTCTCACTCGCACAGATACGCAGTATTTT.

The V call is TRBV5-1, the J call TRBJ2-4; TRBD2 matches at 8 bases. Trimming at V came to 5 bases and at J to 0 bases, leaving 10 bases not matched to a gene. CDR1 SGHRS and CDR2 YFSETQ come from the germline V gene. The CDR3 has 17 amino acids. CDR3 sequence reads: CASSEGRGVIAKNIQYF. The CDR3 bases are TGCGCCAGCAGTGAAGGGCGGGGGGTAATAGCCAAAAACATTCAGTACTTC.

This rearrangement joins TRBV20-1 to TRBJ2-1; tentative D call: TRBD2 (5 bases). The V end was cut by 4 bases, the J end by 10 bases, with 11 bases between. This CDR3 is built from 11 residues. Germline V gene sequence: CDR1 DFQATT, CDR2 SNEGSKA (reference sequence). The CDR3 region has the DNA TGCAGTGCTAACTTGAGGGCGGAGCAGTTCTTC. Residues: CSANLRAEQFF.

The chain has TRBV6-1 and TRBJ2-5; 9 bases map to TRBD2. The tail of the sequence fits TRBJ2-7 better, so the J call may be wrong. Germline CDR1 and CDR2: MNHNS and SASEGT. The CDR3 sequence is 15 residues long. The chain's CDR3 is CASSGGGRASYEQYF. DNA of the CDR3: TGTGCCAGCAGTGGGGGCGGGAGGGCCTCCTACGAGCAGTACTTC.

This clone was recorded a few times. The CDR3 region has the DNA TGTGCCACGGACAGGGCTGGGGGTAACTATGGCTACACCTTC. Translated, it gives CATDRAGGNYGYTF. The chain employs TRBV19 and TRBJ1-2; TRBD1 aligns across 8 bases. Germline V gives CDR1 LNHDA, CDR2 SQIVND (reference sequence). The CDR3 sequence is 14 residues long. Germline trimming cut 10 bases from V and 1 base from J; bases unmatched to any gene: 8. The variable domain in full, with the rest retrieved from reference TRBV19 and TRBJ1-2, is DGGITQSPKYLFRKEGQNVTLSCEQNLNHDAMYWYRQDPGQGLRLIYYSQIVNDFQKGDIAEGYSVSREKKESFPLTVTSAQKNPTAFYLCATDRAGGNYGYTFGSGTRLTVV.

Concerning this clone itself: Within the sample, other DNA sequences also encode this same CDR3. This sequence joins TRBV7-2 and TRBJ2-7, with no clear D. V was clipped by 1 base and J by 6 bases, with 10 bases between them. From germline, CDR1 is SGHTA and CDR2 FQGNSA. The CDR3 length is 13 residues. Here the CDR3 reads CASSLGSWLEQYF. The CDR3 DNA reads TGTGCCAGCAGCTTAGGGAGTTGGCTCGAGCAGTACTTC.

The CDR3 region is CASSERVMRGAFF. CDR3 sequence (DNA): TGTGCCAGCAGTGAAAGGGTAATGAGGGGAGCTTTCTTT. J is TRBJ1-1 and V is TRBV2, with D possibly matching TRBD1 (5 bases). Trimming left V 2 bases short and J 10 bases short, with 14 bases between. Germline CDR1 is SNHLY and CDR2 is FYNNEI. The CDR3 contains 13 residues.

The chain couples TRBV30 to TRBJ2-3; perhaps TRBD2 as D (6 bases). This CDR3 spans 16 amino acids. Looked up from germline, CDR1 is GTSNPN and CDR2 is SVGIG (reference sequence). V was cut by 5 bases and J by 8 bases, with 26 bases left in between. The CDR3 bases are TGTGCCTGGCGGCTTCGTGGCAGCCTGAGGGGAGGTACGCAGTATTTT. Translation gives CAWRLRGSLRGGTQYF.

This clone was seen a single time. This rearrangement joins TRBV6-4 to TRBJ1-2; the D is unclear. Germline-derived CDR1 and CDR2 are MRHNA and SNTAGT. CDR3 length equals 16 residues. Trimming stripped 3 bases from V and 8 bases from J, with 22 bases between. In DNA form, the CDR3 reads TGTGCCAGCAGTGATAATGTTCAGGCTGGCGTAGGAGGCTACACCTTC. Translating it yields CASSDNVQAGVGGYTF.

The chain uses TRBV7-2 and TRBJ1-5; D perhaps matches TRBD1 (5 bases). V was clipped by 3 bases and J by 4 bases, with 16 bases between them. Germline lookup yields CDR1 SGHTA and CDR2 FQGNSA. The CDR3 extends over 16 amino acids. The chain's CDR3 is CASSFGGDPRNQPQHF. The CDR3 DNA reads as TGTGCCAGCAGCTTTGGGGGGGATCCCCGAAATCAGCCCCAGCATTTT.

The CDR3 DNA reads as TGTGCCAGCAGTGAAGGGCCTACAGGCTTAAGGGGCTACACCTTC. It translates to CASSEGPTGLRGYTF. This chain links TRBV25-1 with TRBJ1-2, with D possibly TRBD1 on 5 matching bases. Looked up from germline, CDR1 is MGHDK and CDR2 is SYGVNS. CDR3 length: 15 residues. V lost 2 bases and J 8 bases, leaving 18 bases between the germline ends.

V gene TRBV10-3 combines with J gene TRBJ2-7; 8 bases agree with TRBD1. Germline V lookup: CDR1 ENHRY, CDR2 SYGVKD. Losses at the gene ends were 10 bases for V and 7 bases for J; bases not matched to a gene: 15. CDR3 length: 14 residues. The CDR3 loop reads CATATSTGVREQYF. The CDR3 DNA follows: TGTGCCACGGCCACTTCGACAGGGGTTCGAGAGCAGTACTTC.

This chain links TRBV7-3 with TRBJ2-2; 7 bases line up with TRBD2. Per germline, CDR1 SGHTA and CDR2 FQGTGA. After removal of 0 bases from V and 7 bases from J, the junction contained 5 bases not matched to a gene. This CDR3 contains 15 residues. CDR3 amino acids: CASSLTAGDHGELFF. The CDR3 DNA follows: TGTGCCAGCAGCTTAACGGCGGGAGACCACGGGGAGCTGTTTTTT.

DNA of the CDR3: TGCAGCGCCGCGACAGGGGCCGGCCACGAGCAGTACTTC. This encodes CSAATGAGHEQYF. The chain is built from TRBV29-1 and TRBJ2-7, with 8 bases that match TRBD1. V shed 7 bases and J 5 bases; nucleotides not matched to a gene: 10. CDR1 is SQVTM, CDR2 ANQGSEA, per germline. This CDR3 region has 13 residues.

The chain joins TRBV11-2 to TRBJ2-7; 7 bases are a match to TRBD2. CDR3 size: 15 residues. Germline V gene lookup returns CDR1 SGHAT and CDR2 FQNNGV. The V and J ends lost 1 base and 3 bases, in that order; junction bases with no gene match: 6. CDR3 protein: CASSLGPPGGYEQYF. The CDR3 DNA sequence: TGTGCCAGCAGCTTAGGCCCCCCGGGGGGCTACGAGCAGTACTTC.

The gene calls are TRBV5-4 and TRBJ1-5; D perhaps matches TRBD1 (5 bases). The CDR3 length is 16 residues. Germline CDR1 and CDR2: SGHNT and YYREEE (reference sequence). V was clipped by 2 bases and J by 0 bases, with 12 bases between them. The CDR3 sequence: CASSFGGPHSNQPQHF. Here the CDR3 DNA reads TGTGCCAGCAGCTTTGGGGGACCCCATAGCAATCAGCCCCAGCATTTT. Full variable domain (missing parts from reference TRBV5-4 and TRBJ1-5): ETGVTQSPTHLIKTRGQQVTLRCSSQSGHNTVSWYQQALGQGPQFIFQYYREEENGRGNFPPRFSGLQFPNYSSELNVNALELDDSALYLCASSFGGPHSNQPQHFGDGTRLSIL.

The chain combines TRBV5-5 with TRBJ1-2; 8 nucleotides agree with TRBD1. V shed 4 bases and J 1 base; nucleotides not matched to a gene: 3. This CDR3 has 14 amino acids. The germline CDR1 and CDR2 sequences are SGHKS and YYEKEE (reference sequence). The CDR3 coding sequence is TGTGCCAGCAGCCCCGGACAGGGTAACTATGGCTACACCTTC. As protein: CASSPGQGNYGYTF.